This T cell receptor (beta chain) emerged from a study of CD8 T cells in ankylosing spondylitis. General study points: A motif of several highly homologous TCR beta variants was seen as apparently characteristic of ankylosing spondylitis blood.

Regarding this clonotype: Its specificity is unknown.

From germline, CDR1 is SGHAT and CDR2 FQNNGV. V lost 5 bases to trimming and J lost 0 bases; unmatched junction nucleotides: 3. This CDR3 is 15 amino acids long. TCRdb re-called the 5' RACE reads with MiXCR, one entry per CDR3 protein. The sample contains a few hundred thousand distinct CDR3 sequences, less than 9.5% of which appear only once. The sequence was collected from a male donor with ankylosing spondylitis. The sequenced sample was blood, either unsorted or a sorted T cell fraction (not recorded which). The chain links TRBV11-2 to TRBJ1-2; 10 bases fit TRBD1. The CDR3: CASSPGTGANYGYTF. CDR3 in DNA: TGTGCCAGCAGCCCGGGGACAGGGGCTAACTATGGCTACACCTTC. Supplemented by reference TRBV11-2 and TRBJ1-2, the full variable domain reads EAGVAQSPRYKIIEKRQSVAFWCNPISGHATLYWYQQILGQGPKLLIQFQNNGVVDDSQLPKDRFSAERLKGVDSTLKIQPAKLEDSAVYLCASSPGTGANYGYTFGSGTRLTVV.